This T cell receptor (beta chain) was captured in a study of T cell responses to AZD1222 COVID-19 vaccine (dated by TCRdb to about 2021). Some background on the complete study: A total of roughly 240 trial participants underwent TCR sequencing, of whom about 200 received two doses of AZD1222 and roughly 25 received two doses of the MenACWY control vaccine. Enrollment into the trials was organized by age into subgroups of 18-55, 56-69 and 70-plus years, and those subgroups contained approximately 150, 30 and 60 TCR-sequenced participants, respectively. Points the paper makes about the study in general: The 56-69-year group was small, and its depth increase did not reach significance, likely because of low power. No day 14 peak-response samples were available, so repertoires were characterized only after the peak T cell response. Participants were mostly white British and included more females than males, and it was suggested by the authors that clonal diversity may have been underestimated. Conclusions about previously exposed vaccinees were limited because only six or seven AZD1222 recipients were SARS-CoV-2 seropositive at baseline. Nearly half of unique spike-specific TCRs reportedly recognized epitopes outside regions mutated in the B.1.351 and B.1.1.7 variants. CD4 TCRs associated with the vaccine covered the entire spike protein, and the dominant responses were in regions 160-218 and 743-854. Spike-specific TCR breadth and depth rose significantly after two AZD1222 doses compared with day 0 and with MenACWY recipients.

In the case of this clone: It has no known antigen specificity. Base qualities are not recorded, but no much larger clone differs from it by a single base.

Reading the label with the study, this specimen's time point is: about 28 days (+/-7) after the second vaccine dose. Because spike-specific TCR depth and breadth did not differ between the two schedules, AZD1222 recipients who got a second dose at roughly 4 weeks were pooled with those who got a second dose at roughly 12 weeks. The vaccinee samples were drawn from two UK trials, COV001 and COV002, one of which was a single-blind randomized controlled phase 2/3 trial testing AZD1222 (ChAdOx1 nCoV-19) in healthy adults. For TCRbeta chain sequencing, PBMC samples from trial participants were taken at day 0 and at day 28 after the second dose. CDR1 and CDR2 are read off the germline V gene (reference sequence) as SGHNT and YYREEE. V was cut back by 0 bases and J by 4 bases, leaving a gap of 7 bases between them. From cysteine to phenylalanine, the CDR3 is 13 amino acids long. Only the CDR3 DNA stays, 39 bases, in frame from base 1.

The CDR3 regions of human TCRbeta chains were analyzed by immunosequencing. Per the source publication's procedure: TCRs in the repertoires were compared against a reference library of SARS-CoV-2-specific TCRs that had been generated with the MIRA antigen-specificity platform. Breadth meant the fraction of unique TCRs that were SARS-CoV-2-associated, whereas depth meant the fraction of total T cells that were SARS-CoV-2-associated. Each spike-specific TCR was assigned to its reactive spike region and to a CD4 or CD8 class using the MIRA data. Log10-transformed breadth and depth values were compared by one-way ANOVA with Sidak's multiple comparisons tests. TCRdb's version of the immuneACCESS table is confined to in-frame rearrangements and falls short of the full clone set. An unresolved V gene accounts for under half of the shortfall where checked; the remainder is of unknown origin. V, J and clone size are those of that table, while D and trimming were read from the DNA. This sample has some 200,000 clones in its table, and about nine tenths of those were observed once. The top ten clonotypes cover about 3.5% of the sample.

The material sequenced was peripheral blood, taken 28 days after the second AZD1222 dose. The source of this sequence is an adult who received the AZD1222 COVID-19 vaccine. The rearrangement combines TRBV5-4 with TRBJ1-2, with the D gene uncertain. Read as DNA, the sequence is TGTGCCAGCAGCTTGGGGAGTTCCTATGGCTACACCTTC. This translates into CASSLGSSYGYTF.